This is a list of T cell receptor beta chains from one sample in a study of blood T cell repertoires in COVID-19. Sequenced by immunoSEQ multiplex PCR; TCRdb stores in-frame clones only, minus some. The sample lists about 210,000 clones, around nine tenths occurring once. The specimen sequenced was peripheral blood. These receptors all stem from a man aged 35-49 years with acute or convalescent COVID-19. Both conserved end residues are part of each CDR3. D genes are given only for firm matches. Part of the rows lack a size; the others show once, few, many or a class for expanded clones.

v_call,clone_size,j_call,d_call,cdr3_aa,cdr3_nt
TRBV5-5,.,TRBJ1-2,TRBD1,CASSWDRDNYGYTF,TGTGCCAGCAGCTGGGACAGGGATAACTATGGCTACACCTTC
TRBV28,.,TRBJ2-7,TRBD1,CASFGRGQGKSYEQYF,TGTGCCAGCTTCGGTCGGGGACAGGGGAAATCCTACGAGCAGTACTTC
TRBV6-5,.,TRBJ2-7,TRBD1,CASRSGQVGDYEQYF,TGTGCCAGCAGATCCGGACAGGTAGGGGACTACGAGCAGTACTTC
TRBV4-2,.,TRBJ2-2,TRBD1,CASSPRTGGFTGELFF,TGTGCCAGCAGCCCACGGACAGGCGGATTCACCGGGGAGCTGTTTTTT
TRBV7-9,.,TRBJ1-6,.,CASSPSGNSPLHF,TGTGCCAGCAGCCCGAGCGGTAATTCACCCCTCCACTTT
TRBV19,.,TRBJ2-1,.,CASSSGVYNEQFF,TGTGCCAGTAGTAGCGGGGTTTACAATGAGCAGTTCTTC
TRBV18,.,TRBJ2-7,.,CASSPPLNRAYEQYF,TGTGCCAGCTCACCACCGTTAAACAGGGCCTACGAGCAGTACTTC
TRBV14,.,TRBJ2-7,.,CASSSTGKPYEQYF,TGTGCCAGCAGCTCAACAGGGAAACCCTACGAGCAGTACTTC
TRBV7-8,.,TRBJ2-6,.,CASSLIGAGNGANVLTF,TGTGCCAGCAGCTTGATTGGGGCGGGGAATGGGGCCAACGTCCTGACTTTC
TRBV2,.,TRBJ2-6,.,CATDISGANVLTF,TGTGCCACCGACATCTCTGGGGCCAACGTCCTGACTTTC
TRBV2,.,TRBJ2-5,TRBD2,CASSRLIAGGVETQYF,TGTGCCAGCAGTCGCTTGATAGCGGGAGGTGTGGAGACCCAGTACTTC
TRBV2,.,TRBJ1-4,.,CASRASGGTNEKLFF,TGTGCCAGCAGGGCCTCCGGGGGGACTAATGAAAAACTGTTTTTT
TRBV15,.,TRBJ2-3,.,CATSYGGTDTQYF,TGTGCCACCAGCTACGGGGGCACAGATACGCAGTATTTT
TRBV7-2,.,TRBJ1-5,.,CASSFMGQVNQPQHF,TGTGCCAGCAGCTTCATGGGACAAGTCAATCAGCCCCAGCATTTT
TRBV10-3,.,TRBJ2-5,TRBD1,CATGTGHQETQYF,TGTGCCACCGGGACAGGGCACCAAGAGACCCAGTACTTC
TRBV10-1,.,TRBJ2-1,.,CASSEFARLSYNEQFF,TGCGCCAGCAGTGAGTTTGCGAGACTCTCCTACAATGAGCAGTTCTTC
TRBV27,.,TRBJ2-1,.,CASRTGNEQFF,TGTGCCAGCAGAACCGGGAATGAGCAGTTCTTC
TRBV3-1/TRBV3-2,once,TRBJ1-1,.,CASSQSDSNTEAFF,TGTGCCAGCAGCCAAAGTGACAGCAACACTGAAGCTTTCTTT
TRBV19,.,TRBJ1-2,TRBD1,CASSATGYNYGYTF,TGTGCCAGTAGCGCGACAGGGTACAACTATGGCTACACCTTC
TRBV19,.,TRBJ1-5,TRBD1,CASSGTGARQPQHF,TGTGCCAGTAGTGGGACAGGGGCGAGGCAGCCCCAGCATTTT
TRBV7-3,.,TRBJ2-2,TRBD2,CASSSPLAGVGGGELFF,TGTGCCAGCAGCTCCCCGCTAGCGGGAGTGGGTGGCGGGGAGCTGTTTTTT
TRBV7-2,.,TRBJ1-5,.,CASSPDTNQPQHF,TGTGCCAGCAGCCCAGACACTAATCAGCCCCAGCATTTT
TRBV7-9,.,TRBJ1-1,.,CASSKWQRNTEAFF,TGTGCCAGCAGCAAGTGGCAGCGGAACACTGAAGCTTTCTTT
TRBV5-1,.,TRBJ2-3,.,CASRDISSTDTQYF,TGCGCCAGCAGGGACATTTCTAGCACAGATACGCAGTATTTT
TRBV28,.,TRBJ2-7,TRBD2,CASERAEAGGYEQYF,TGTGCCAGCGAAAGGGCTGAAGCGGGAGGGTACGAGCAGTACTTC
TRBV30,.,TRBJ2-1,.,CAWKGPPEEQFF,TGTGCCTGGAAGGGGCCTCCAGAAGAGCAGTTCTTC
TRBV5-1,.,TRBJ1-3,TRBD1,CASSLGTGGNTIYF,TGCGCCAGCAGCTTAGGGACAGGAGGAAACACCATATATTTT
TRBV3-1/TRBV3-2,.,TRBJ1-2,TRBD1,CASSQVGGDRNGYTF,TGTGCCAGCAGCCAAGTGGGTGGGGACAGGAATGGCTACACCTTC
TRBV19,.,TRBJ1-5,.,CASSIVGTTYSNQPQHF,TGTGCCAGTAGTATAGTCGGGACAACTTATAGCAATCAGCCCCAGCATTTT
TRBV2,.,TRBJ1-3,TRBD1,CASSEDRAGNTIYF,TGTGCCAGCAGTGAGGACAGGGCTGGAAACACCATATATTTT
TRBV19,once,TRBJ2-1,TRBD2,CASSRGSGSYNEQFF,TGTGCCAGTAGCCGCGGGAGTGGGTCCTACAATGAGCAGTTCTTC
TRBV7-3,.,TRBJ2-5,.,CASSSRQQETQYF,TGTGCCAGCAGTTCCAGACAGCAAGAGACCCAGTACTTC
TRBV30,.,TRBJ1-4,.,CAWSGAPTVYEKLFF,TGTGCCTGGAGTGGGGCCCCGACAGTTTATGAAAAACTGTTTTTT
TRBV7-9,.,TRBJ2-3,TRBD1,CASSPGQGFLDTQYF,TGTGCCAGCAGCCCGGGACAGGGATTTTTAGATACGCAGTATTTT
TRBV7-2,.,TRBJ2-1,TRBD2,CASSLNHFSGPNNEQFF,TGTGCCAGCAGCCTAAACCACTTTAGCGGGCCCAACAATGAGCAGTTCTTC
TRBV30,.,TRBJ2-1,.,CAWSALANEQFF,TGTGCCTGGAGTGCCCTAGCGAATGAGCAGTTCTTC
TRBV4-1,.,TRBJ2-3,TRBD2,CASSQDEGGRGSDTQYF,TGCGCCAGCAGCCAAGATGAGGGCGGGAGAGGGTCAGATACGCAGTATTTT
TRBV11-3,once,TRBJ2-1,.,CASSAAAGPYNEQFF,TGTGCCAGCAGCGCGGCGGCGGGACCATACAATGAGCAGTTCTTC
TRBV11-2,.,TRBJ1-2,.,CASSTTRLANYGYTF,TGTGCCAGCAGCACGACAAGGTTAGCTAACTATGGCTACACCTTC
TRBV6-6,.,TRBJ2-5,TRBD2,CASSSRLAAETQYF,TGTGCCAGCAGTTCCCGACTAGCTGCGGAGACCCAGTACTTC
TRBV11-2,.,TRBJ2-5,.,CASSTLGSLGETQYF,TGTGCCAGCAGCACCCTCGGGAGTCTCGGAGAGACCCAGTACTTC
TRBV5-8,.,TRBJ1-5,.,CASRLSPSQPQHF,TGTGCCAGCAGATTGAGTCCCAGTCAGCCCCAGCATTTT
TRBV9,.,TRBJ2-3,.,CASSVVGSPMITDTQYF,TGTGCCAGCAGCGTAGTAGGGAGTCCCATGATCACAGATACGCAGTATTTT
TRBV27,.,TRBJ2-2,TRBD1,CASRGQGSANTGELFF,TGTGCCAGCAGAGGACAGGGGTCCGCGAACACCGGGGAGCTGTTTTTT
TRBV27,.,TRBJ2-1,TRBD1,CASSPLDRANEQFF,TGTGCCAGCAGTCCCCTGGACAGGGCTAATGAGCAGTTCTTC
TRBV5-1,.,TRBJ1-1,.,CASSLAVTVGRTEAFF,TGCGCCAGCAGCTTGGCCGTTACAGTAGGAAGGACTGAAGCTTTCTTT
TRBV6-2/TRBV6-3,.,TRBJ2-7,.,CASSYSGRISYEQYF,TGTGCCAGCAGTTACTCTGGCAGGATCTCCTACGAGCAGTACTTC
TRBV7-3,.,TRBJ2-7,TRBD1,CASSPTGGYEQYF,TGTGCCAGCAGCCCTACAGGGGGCTACGAGCAGTACTTC
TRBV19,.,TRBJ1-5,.,CASSGGVQPQHF,TGTGCCAGTAGTGGGGGGGTCCAGCCCCAGCATTTT
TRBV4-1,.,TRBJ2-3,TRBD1,CASSRPQGAADTQYF,TGCGCCAGCAGCCGTCCACAGGGGGCCGCAGATACGCAGTATTTT
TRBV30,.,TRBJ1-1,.,CAWNSGGRGTEAFF,TGTGCCTGGAATTCCGGAGGTAGAGGCACTGAAGCTTTCTTT
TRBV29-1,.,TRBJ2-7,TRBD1,CSVPGTGGLEQYF,TGCAGCGTCCCCGGGACAGGGGGCCTCGAGCAGTACTTC
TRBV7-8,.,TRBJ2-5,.,CASSFGIFGRETQYF,TGTGCCAGCAGCTTCGGGATTTTTGGGAGAGAGACCCAGTACTTC
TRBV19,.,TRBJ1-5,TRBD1,CASSSRSGGYSNQPQHF,TGTGCCAGTAGTTCCCGGTCAGGGGGTTATAGCAATCAGCCCCAGCATTTT
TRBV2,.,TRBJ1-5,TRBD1,CASSGETGGDQPQHF,TGTGCCAGCAGTGGGGAGACAGGGGGCGACCAGCCCCAGCATTTT
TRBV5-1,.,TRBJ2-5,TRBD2,CASSLASGVVGQETQYF,TGCGCCAGCAGCTTGGCCAGCGGGGTAGTGGGGCAAGAGACCCAGTACTTC
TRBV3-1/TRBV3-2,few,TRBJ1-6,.,CASSQGLQSNFPLHF,TGTGCCAGCAGCCAAGGTCTACAGAGTAATTTCCCCCTCCACTTT
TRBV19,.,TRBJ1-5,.,CASSIQISNQPQHF,TGTGCCAGTAGTATTCAGATCAGCAATCAGCCCCAGCATTTT
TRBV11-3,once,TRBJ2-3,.,CASSYQGGSVPDTQYF,TGTGCCAGCAGCTACCAGGGGGGCTCAGTCCCAGATACGCAGTATTTT